The rows below give T cell receptor beta chains drawn from one sample of a study of T cells in Graves' hyperthyroidism and ophthalmopathy. MiXCR was run by TCRdb on the multiplex PCR reads, yielding one entry per CDR3 protein. The sample contains about 270,000 distinct CDR3 sequences, around 15% of which appear only once. The sample consisted of blood. The receptor set was obtained from a woman aged 45-59 years with Graves' hyperthyroidism that later progressed to Graves' ophthalmopathy. Both conserved end residues are part of each CDR3. A D gene is named only where the DNA matches it firmly. Size is stated for part of the rows, as once, few or many counts, or as a class when the clone is expanded.

clone_size | cdr3_length | j_call | v_call | d_call | cdr3_aa | cdr3_nt
many | 16 | TRBJ2-5 | TRBV28 | TRBD1 | CASSFPRTGGEETQYF | TGTGCCAGCAGTTTTCCGCGGACAGGGGGCGAAGAGACCCAGTACTTC
- | 16 | TRBJ2-1 | TRBV2 | TRBD2 | CARTGQATSGGGEQFF | TGTGCCAGAACGGGACAGGCGACTAGCGGGGGGGGTGAGCAGTTCTTC
many | 15 | TRBJ2-7 | TRBV6-1 | TRBD1 | CASSTGQVGSYEQYF | TGTGCCAGCAGTACCGGACAGGTCGGAAGCTACGAGCAGTACTTC
- | 14 | TRBJ1-4 | TRBV4-2 | TRBD1 | CASSHGQGDEKLFF | TGTGCCAGCAGCCACGGACAGGGAGATGAAAAACTGTTTTTT
few | 13 | TRBJ2-7 | TRBV20-1 | - | CSAPDTGSYEQYF | TGCAGTGCCCCGGACACTGGATCCTACGAGCAGTACTTC
many | 14 | TRBJ2-7 | TRBV5-1 | - | CASSSDNAEVRQYF | TGCGCCAGCAGCTCGGACAACGCGGAAGTCAGGCAGTACTTC
- | 16 | TRBJ2-7 | TRBV9 | TRBD2 | CASSPQGLAGSYEQYF | TGTGCCAGCAGCCCACAGGGACTAGCGGGGTCCTACGAGCAGTACTTC
many | 12 | TRBJ1-6 | TRBV12-3/TRBV12-4 | - | CASSPSNSPLHF | TGTGCCAGCAGTCCATCTAATTCACCCCTCCACTTT
many | 12 | TRBJ1-1 | TRBV20-1 | - | CSAGRTIVEAFF | TGCAGTGCCGGAAGGACAATAGTTGAAGCTTTCTTT
- | 15 | TRBJ2-7 | TRBV5-1 | - | CASSLGRARVGEQYF | TGCGCCAGCAGCTTGGGCAGGGCCCGTGTCGGCGAGCAGTACTTC
many | 15 | TRBJ2-7 | TRBV7-9 | - | CASSLLTGSTHEQYF | TGTGCCAGCAGCTTACTCACAGGTTCTACCCACGAGCAGTACTTC
once | 13 | TRBJ2-1 | TRBV19 | - | CASSIPWLNEQFF | TGTGCCAGTAGTATTCCTTGGCTGAATGAGCAGTTCTTC
many | 17 | TRBJ1-1 | TRBV6-1 | - | CASSYGRATALNTEAFF | TGTGCCAGCAGTTACGGCAGGGCCACTGCCCTGAACACTGAAGCTTTCTTT
- | 14 | TRBJ2-1 | TRBV20-1 | TRBD2 | CSARLAVSYNEQFF | TGCAGTGCTAGACTAGCGGTCTCCTACAATGAGCAGTTCTTC
many | 13 | TRBJ1-2 | TRBV7-8 | - | CASSLVVDSGYTF | TGTGCCAGCAGCTTAGTAGTCGACAGTGGCTACACCTTC
- | 14 | TRBJ2-5 | TRBV27 | - | CASSLNYQGETQYF | TGTGCCAGCAGTTTAAACTACCAGGGAGAGACCCAGTACTTC
- | 18 | TRBJ2-5 | TRBV28 | - | CASSSPTWGSGHQETQYF | TGTGCCAGCAGCTCACCCACCTGGGGGTCAGGACACCAAGAGACCCAGTACTTC
many | 19 | TRBJ1-6 | TRBV6-1 | TRBD1 | CASSEYLAGTGGGNSPLHF | TGTGCCAGCAGTGAATACCTCGCCGGGACAGGGGGAGGCAATTCACCCCTCCACTTT
many | 15 | TRBJ2-1 | TRBV5-4 | - | CASSPQQVSYNEQFF | TGTGCCAGCAGCCCTCAACAGGTTTCCTACAATGAGCAGTTCTTC
few | 17 | TRBJ2-2 | TRBV9 | TRBD2 | CASSVSLAGGPTGELFF | TGTGCCAGCAGCGTAAGTCTAGCGGGAGGGCCGACCGGGGAGCTGTTTTTT
many | 13 | TRBJ1-1 | TRBV2 | - | CASSTLFRGEAFF | TGTGCCAGTTCGACATTGTTTAGGGGTGAAGCTTTCTTT
many | 17 | TRBJ2-7 | TRBV5-1 | - | CASSLRSGTPSSYEQYF | TGCGCCAGCAGCTTAAGATCCGGGACACCAAGCTCCTACGAGCAGTACTTC
many | 15 | TRBJ1-1 | TRBV20-1 | - | CSARDLSGIRTEAFF | TGCAGTGCTAGAGATCTATCAGGGATTCGGACTGAAGCTTTCTTT
many | 15 | TRBJ1-1 | TRBV12-3/TRBV12-4 | TRBD1 | CASSWGQGPNTEAFF | TGTGCCAGCAGTTGGGGACAGGGGCCGAACACTGAAGCTTTCTTT
many | 13 | TRBJ2-7 | TRBV2 | - | CASGSQVTYEQYF | TGTGCCAGCGGGTCCCAGGTAACCTACGAGCAGTACTTC
many | 14 | TRBJ2-7 | TRBV11-2 | TRBD2 | CASSKSGGRYEQYF | TGTGCCAGCAGCAAGTCGGGAGGGCGATACGAGCAGTACTTC
- | 17 | TRBJ2-2 | TRBV27 | TRBD1 | CASSSSGAGGETGELFF | TGTGCCAGCAGTTCATCCGGGGCAGGGGGAGAAACCGGGGAGCTGTTTTTT
many | 13 | TRBJ1-2 | TRBV6-1 | TRBD1 | CASSPDRVNGYTF | TGTGCCAGCAGTCCGGACAGGGTTAATGGCTACACCTTC
many | 15 | TRBJ2-3 | TRBV3-1 | - | CASSQARVSTDTQYF | TGTGCCAGCAGCCAAGCCCGAGTTAGCACAGATACGCAGTATTTT
many | 14 | TRBJ2-5 | TRBV11-2 | - | CASSLRWEQETQYF | TGTGCCAGCAGCTTACGCTGGGAACAAGAGACCCAGTACTTC
- | 14 | TRBJ2-7 | TRBV11-2 | TRBD2 | CASSLVTGGYEQYF | TGTGCCAGCAGCTTAGTGACGGGGGGTTACGAGCAGTACTTC
many | 16 | TRBJ2-5 | TRBV7-9 | - | CASNPNLGRGQETQYF | TGTGCCAGCAACCCCAATCTCGGGCGCGGGCAAGAGACCCAGTACTTC
few | 15 | TRBJ2-7 | TRBV15 | - | CATSSPRTASYEQYF | TGTGCCACCAGCAGCCCCAGGACAGCATCCTACGAGCAGTACTTC
few | 16 | TRBJ2-2 | TRBV18 | TRBD1 | CASSPARTGVTGELFF | TGTGCCAGCTCACCAGCAAGGACAGGGGTCACCGGGGAGCTGTTTTTT
- | 16 | TRBJ2-1 | TRBV7-3 | - | CASSRSGNPSYNEQFF | TGTGCCAGCAGCCGATCCGGAAACCCTTCCTACAATGAGCAGTTCTTC
many | 13 | TRBJ2-1 | TRBV3-1 | - | CASSQVSGNEQFF | TGTGCCAGCAGCCAAGTTAGTGGCAATGAGCAGTTCTTC
many | 13 | TRBJ2-7 | TRBV18 | - | CASSLRLGYEQYF | TGTGCCAGCTCACTCAGACTAGGCTACGAGCAGTACTTC
many | 13 | TRBJ2-5 | TRBV11-2 | - | CASRPRSQETQYF | TGTGCCAGCAGACCTAGGTCTCAAGAGACCCAGTACTTC
- | 16 | TRBJ2-7 | TRBV19 | TRBD1 | CASSILRGQGSYEQYF | TGTGCCAGTAGTATCCTACGGGGACAGGGGTCCTACGAGCAGTACTTC
many | 14 | TRBJ2-1 | TRBV3-1 | TRBD2 | CASSRTSAYNEQFF | TGTGCCAGCAGCCGGACTAGCGCTTACAATGAGCAGTTCTTC
- | 15 | TRBJ1-4 | TRBV5-5 | TRBD1 | CASSLDGTGDEKLFF | TGTGCCAGCAGCTTGGACGGGACAGGGGACGAAAAACTGTTTTTT